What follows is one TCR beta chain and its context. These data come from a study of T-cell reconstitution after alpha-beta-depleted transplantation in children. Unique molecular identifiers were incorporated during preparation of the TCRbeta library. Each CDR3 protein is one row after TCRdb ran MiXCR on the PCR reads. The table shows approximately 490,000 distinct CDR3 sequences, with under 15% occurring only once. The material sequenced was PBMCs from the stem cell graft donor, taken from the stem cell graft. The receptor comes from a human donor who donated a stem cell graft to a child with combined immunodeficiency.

This chain's CDR3 is CSASLGGGNTIYF. The CDR3, as DNA: TGCAGTGCTAGTTTAGGGGGAGGAAACACCATATATTTT. The chain couples TRBV20-1 to TRBJ1-3; D might be TRBD1 (6 bases). V lost 3 bases to trimming and J lost 4 bases, with 10 bases between them. Per the germline V gene, CDR1 is DFQATT and CDR2 is SNEGSKA (reference sequence). The CDR3 is 13 residues long.